This TCR beta chain was retrieved from a study of blood T cell repertoires in COVID-19. Assay: immunoSEQ multiplex PCR; the TCRdb copy retains only in-frame clones and omits some. The sample has 90,000 to 150,000 clones; approximately 90% are singletons. Trimming removed 0 bases at V and 0 bases at J, with 15 bases between. CDR1 and CDR2 from the germline V gene are SGHRS and YFSETQ. CDR3 length equals 17 residues. This clonotype was obtained from a human donor in a cohort sampled during active COVID-19. The chain carries TRBV5-1 and TRBJ2-5, with D maybe TRBD2 (7 bases). The sample was peripheral blood. CDR3 loop: CASSLAKGGPNQETQYF. In DNA form, the CDR3 reads TGCGCCAGCAGCTTGGCCAAGGGGGGGCCCAACCAAGAGACCCAGTACTTC. The full variable domain, with the rest looked up from reference TRBV5-1 and TRBJ2-5, is KAGVTQTPRYLIKTRGQQVTLSCSPISGHRSVSWYQQTPGQGLQFLFEYFSETQRNKGNFPGRFSGRQFSNSRSEMNVSTLELGDSALYLCASSLAKGGPNQETQYFGPGTRLLVL.